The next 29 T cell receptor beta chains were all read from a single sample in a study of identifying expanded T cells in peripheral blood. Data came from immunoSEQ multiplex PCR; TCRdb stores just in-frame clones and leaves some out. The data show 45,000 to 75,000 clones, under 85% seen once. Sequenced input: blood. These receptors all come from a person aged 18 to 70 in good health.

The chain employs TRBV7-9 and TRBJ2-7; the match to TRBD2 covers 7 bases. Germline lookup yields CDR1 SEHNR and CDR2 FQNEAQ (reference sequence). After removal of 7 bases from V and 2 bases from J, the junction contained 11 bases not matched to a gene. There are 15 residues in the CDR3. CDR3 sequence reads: CASTPQPGLAYEQYF. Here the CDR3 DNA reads TGTGCCAGCACCCCCCAACCCGGACTAGCCTACGAGCAGTACTTC.

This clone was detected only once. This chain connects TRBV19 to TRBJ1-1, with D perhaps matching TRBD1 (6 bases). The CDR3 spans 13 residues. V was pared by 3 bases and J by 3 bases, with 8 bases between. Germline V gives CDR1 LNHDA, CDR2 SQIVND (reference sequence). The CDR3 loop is CASSISGDTEAFF. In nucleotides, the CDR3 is TGTGCCAGTAGTATTTCAGGGGACACTGAAGCTTTCTTT.

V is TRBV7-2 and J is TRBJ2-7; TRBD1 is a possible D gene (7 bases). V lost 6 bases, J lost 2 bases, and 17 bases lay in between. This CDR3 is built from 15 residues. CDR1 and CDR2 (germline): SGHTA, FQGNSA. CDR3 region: CASRQIDREAYEQYF. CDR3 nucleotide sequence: TGTGCCAGCAGACAAATTGACAGGGAGGCCTACGAGCAGTACTTC.

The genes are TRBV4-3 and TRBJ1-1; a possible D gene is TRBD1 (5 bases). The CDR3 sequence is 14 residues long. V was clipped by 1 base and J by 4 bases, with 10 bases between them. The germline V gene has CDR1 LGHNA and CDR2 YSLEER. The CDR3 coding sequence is TGCGCCAGCAGCCAAGGAAGAACAGGCACTGAAGCTTTCTTT. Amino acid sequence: CASSQGRTGTEAFF.

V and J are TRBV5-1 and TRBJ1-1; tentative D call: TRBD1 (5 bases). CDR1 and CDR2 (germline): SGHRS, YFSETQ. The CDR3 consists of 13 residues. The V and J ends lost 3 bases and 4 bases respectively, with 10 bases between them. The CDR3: CASSSGTATEAFF. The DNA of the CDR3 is TGCGCCAGCAGCTCCGGGACGGCCACTGAAGCTTTCTTT.

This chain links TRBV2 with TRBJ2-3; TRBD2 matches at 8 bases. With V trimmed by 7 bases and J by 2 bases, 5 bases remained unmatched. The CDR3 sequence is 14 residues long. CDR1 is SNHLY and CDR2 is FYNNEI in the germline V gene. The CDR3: CASNLAGSTDTQYF. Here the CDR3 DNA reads TGTGCCAGCAATCTAGCGGGTTCCACAGATACGCAGTATTTT.

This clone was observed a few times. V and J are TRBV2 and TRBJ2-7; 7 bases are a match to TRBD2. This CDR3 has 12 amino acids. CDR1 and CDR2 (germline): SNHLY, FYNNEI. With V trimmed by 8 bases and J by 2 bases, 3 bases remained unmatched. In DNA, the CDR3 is TGTGCCAGCGGGACTAATGCCTACGAGCAGTACTTC. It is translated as CASGTNAYEQYF.

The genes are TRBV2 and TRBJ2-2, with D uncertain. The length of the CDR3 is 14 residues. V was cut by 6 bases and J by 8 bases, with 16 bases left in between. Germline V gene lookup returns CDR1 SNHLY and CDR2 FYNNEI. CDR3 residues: CASSFESSPGELFF. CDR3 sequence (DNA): TGTGCCAGCAGCTTTGAGTCTTCCCCGGGGGAGCTGTTTTTT.

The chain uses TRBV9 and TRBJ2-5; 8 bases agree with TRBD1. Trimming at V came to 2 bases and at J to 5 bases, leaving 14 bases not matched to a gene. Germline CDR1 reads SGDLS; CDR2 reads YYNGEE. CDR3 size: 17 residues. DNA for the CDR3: TGTGCCAGCAGCGTCCAGACAGGGGCGCTCCCCTGGGAGACCCAGTACTTC. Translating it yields CASSVQTGALPWETQYF. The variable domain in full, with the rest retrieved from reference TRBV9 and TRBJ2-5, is DSGVTQTPKHLITATGQRVTLRCSPRSGDLSVYWYQQSLDQGLQFLIQYYNGEERAKGNILERFSAQQFPDLHSELNLSSLELGDSALYFCASSVQTGALPWETQYFGPGTRLLVL.

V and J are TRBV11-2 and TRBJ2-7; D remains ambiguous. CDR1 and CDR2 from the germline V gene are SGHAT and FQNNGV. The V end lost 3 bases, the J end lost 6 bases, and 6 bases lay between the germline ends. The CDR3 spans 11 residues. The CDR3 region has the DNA TGTGCCAGCAGCTTTTTGAGCGAGCAGTACGTC. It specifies CASSFLSEQYV.

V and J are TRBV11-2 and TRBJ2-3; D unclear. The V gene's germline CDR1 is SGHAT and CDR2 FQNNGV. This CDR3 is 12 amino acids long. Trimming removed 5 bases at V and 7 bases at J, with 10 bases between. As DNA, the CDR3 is TGTGCCAGCAGCCCTAGTAGATATACGCAGTATTTT. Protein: CASSPSRYTQYF.

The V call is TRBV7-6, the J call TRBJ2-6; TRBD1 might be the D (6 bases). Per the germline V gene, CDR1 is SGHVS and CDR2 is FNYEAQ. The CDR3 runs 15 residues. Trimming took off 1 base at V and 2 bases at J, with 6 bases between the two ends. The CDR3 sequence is CASSLGQAGANVLTF. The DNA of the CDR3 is TGTGCCAGCAGCTTAGGACAGGCTGGGGCCAACGTCCTGACTTTC.

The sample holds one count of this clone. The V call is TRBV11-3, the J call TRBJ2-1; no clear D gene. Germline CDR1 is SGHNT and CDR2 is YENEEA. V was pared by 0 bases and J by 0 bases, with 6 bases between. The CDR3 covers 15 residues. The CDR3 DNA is TGTGCCAGCAGCTTAGATGGAAGCTCCTACAATGAGCAGTTCTTC. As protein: CASSLDGSSYNEQFF.

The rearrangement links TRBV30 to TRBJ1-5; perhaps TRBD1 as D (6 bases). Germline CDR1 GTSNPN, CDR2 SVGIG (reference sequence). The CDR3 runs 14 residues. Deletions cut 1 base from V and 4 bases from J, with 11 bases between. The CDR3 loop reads CAWSATGRNQPQHF. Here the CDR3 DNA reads TGTGCCTGGAGTGCAACAGGGAGGAATCAGCCCCAGCATTTT.

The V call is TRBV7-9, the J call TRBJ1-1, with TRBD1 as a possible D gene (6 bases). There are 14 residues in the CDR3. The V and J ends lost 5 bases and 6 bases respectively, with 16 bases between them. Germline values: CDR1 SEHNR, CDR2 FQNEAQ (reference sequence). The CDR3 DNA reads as TGTGCCAGCAGCACACAGGGCGGTCTGGCTGAAGCTTTCTTT. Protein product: CASSTQGGLAEAFF.

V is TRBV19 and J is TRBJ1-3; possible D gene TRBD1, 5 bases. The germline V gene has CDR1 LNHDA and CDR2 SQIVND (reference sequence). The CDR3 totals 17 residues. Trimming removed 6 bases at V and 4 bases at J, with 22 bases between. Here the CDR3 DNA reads TGTGCCAGTAGCTCAGACCGAAGAAGGGGATCCGGAAACACCATATATTTT. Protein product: CASSSDRRRGSGNTIYF.

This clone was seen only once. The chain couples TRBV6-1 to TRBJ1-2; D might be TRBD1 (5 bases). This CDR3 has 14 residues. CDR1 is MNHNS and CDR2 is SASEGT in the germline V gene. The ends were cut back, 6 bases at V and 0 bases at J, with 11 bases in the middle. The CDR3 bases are TGTGCCAGCAGCTCCTGGGGGGCTAACTATGGCTACACCTTC. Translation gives CASSSWGANYGYTF.

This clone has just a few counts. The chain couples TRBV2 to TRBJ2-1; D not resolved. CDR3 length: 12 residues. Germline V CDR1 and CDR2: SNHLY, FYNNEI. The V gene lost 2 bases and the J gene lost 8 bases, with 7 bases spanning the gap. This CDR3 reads CASSESWDEQFF. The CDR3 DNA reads TGTGCCAGCAGTGAATCCTGGGATGAGCAGTTCTTC.

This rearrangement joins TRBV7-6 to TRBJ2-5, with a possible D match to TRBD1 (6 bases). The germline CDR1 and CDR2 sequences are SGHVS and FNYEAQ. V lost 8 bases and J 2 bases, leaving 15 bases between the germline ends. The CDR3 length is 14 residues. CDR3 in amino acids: CASAGQTIQETQYF. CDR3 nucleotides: TGTGCCAGCGCAGGACAGACCATTCAAGAGACCCAGTACTTC.

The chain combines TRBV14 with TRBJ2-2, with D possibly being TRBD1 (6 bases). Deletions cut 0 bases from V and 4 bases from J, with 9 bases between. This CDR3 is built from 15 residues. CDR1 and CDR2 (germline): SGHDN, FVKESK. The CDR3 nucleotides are TGTGCCAGCAGCCAAGAAAACAGGGTCACCGGGGAGCTGTTTTTT. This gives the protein CASSQENRVTGELFF.

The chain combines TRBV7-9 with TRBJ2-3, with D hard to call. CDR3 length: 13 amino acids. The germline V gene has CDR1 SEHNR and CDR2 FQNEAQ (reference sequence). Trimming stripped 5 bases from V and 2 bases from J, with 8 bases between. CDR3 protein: CASSDSVTDTQYF. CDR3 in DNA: TGTGCCAGCAGCGATTCGGTCACAGATACGCAGTATTTT.

The DNA for the CDR3 is TGCAGCGTTTTACACGGGACAGGGTATGGCTACACCTTC. The encoded protein is CSVLHGTGYGYTF. This chain uses TRBV29-1 with TRBJ1-2; 9 bases are a match to TRBD1. Trimming at V came to 5 bases and at J to 5 bases, leaving 6 bases not matched to a gene. Germline V gene sequence: CDR1 SQVTM, CDR2 ANQGSEA. The CDR3 runs to 13 residues.

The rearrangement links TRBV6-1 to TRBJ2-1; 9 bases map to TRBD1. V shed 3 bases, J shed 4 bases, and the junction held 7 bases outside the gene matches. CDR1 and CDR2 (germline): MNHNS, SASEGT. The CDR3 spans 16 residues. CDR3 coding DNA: TGTGCCAGCAGTGAGGTACAGGGGGCGCTGTACAATGAGCAGTTCTTC. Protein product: CASSEVQGALYNEQFF.

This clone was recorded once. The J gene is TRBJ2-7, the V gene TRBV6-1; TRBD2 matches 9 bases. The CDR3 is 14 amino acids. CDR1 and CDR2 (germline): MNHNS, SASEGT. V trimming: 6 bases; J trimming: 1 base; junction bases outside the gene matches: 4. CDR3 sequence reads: CASSRGLASYEQYV. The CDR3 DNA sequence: TGTGCCAGCAGCCGGGGACTAGCTTCCTACGAGCAGTACGTC.

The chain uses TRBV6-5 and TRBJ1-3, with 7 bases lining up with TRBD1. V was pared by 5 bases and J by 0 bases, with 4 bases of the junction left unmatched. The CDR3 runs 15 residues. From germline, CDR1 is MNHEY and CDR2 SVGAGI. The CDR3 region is CASSTTGSSGNTIYF. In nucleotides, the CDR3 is TGTGCCAGCAGTACGACAGGGAGCTCTGGAAACACCATATATTTT.

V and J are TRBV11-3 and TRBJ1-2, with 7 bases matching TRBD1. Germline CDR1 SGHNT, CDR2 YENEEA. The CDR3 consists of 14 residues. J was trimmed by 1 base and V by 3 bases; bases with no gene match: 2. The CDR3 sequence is CASSFGTDNYGYTF. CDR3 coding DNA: TGTGCCAGCAGCTTCGGGACAGATAACTATGGCTACACCTTC.

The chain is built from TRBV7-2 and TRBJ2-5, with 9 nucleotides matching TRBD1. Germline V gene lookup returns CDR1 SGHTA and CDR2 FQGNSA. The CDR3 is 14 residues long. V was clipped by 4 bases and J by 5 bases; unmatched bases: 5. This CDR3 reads CASSSQGAVETQYF. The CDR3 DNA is TGTGCCAGCAGCTCACAGGGGGCAGTCGAGACCCAGTACTTC.

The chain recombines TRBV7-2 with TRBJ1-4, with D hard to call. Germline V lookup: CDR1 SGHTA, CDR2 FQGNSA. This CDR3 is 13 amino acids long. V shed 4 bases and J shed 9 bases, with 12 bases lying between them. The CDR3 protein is CASSSRQGQKLFF. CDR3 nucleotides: TGTGCCAGCAGCTCGCGACAAGGACAAAAACTGTTTTTT.

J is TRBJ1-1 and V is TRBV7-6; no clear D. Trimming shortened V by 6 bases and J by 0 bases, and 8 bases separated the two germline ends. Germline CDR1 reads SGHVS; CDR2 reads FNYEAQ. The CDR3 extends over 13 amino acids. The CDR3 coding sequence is TGTGCCAGCAGGGGAGTCTTGAACACTGAAGCTTTCTTT. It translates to CASRGVLNTEAFF.